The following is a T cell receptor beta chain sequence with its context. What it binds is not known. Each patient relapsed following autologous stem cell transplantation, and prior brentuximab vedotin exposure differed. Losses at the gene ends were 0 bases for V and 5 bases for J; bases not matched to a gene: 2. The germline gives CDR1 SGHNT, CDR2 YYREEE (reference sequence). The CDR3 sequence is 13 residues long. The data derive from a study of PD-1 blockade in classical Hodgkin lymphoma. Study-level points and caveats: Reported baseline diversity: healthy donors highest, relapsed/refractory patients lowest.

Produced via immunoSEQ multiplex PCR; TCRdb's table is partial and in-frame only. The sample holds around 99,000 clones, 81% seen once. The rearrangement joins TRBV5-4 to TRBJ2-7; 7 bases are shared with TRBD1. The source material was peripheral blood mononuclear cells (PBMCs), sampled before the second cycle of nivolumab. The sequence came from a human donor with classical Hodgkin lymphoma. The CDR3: CASSLGQGNEQYF. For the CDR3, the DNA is TGTGCCAGCAGCTTGGGACAGGGTAACGAGCAGTACTTC.